This is a list of T cell receptor beta chains from one sample in a study of tumor-infiltrating lymphocytes in primary liver carcinoma. MiXCR, run by TCRdb on the multiplex PCR reads, gives a single entry per CDR3 protein. The table records 52,000 or so distinct CDR3 sequences, about 80% of them present only once. The sample consisted of liver tumor tissue from sampling region 5. Source of these receptors: a man between 40 and 49 years old with primary liver carcinoma and hepatitis B virus infection. Both conserved end residues are part of each CDR3. Fields, in order: D gene, clone size, V gene, J gene, CDR3 DNA, CDR3 protein. D genes are given only for firm matches. Where a row states a size, it is once, few, many or the class of an expanded clone; other rows omit it.

>-|-|TRBV5-1|TRBJ2-5
TGCGCCAGCAGTTTGGCCGGGGCTATCGGGGCCCTACAAGAGACCCAGTACTTC
CASSLAGAIGALQETQYF
>-|-|TRBV11-3|TRBJ2-1
TGTGCCAGCAGCTTCTCCGGCCCCTACGATGAGCACCTCTTC
CASSFSGPYDEHLF
>TRBD2|once|TRBV7-9|TRBJ2-3
TGTGCCGGCAGCCCACAGGCAGCGGGAGATGATACGCAGTATTTT
CAGSPQAAGDDTQYF
>-|many|TRBV5-1|TRBJ2-7
TGCGCCAGCAGCCACGGAGGGGTTACCTACGAGCAGTACTTC
CASSHGGVTYEQYF
>TRBD2|-|TRBV5-6|TRBJ2-7
TGTGCCAGCAGCTTTGGACTAGCGGCAGTCACCAGCTCCTACAAGCAGTACTTC
CASSFGLAAVTSSYKQYF
>-|once|TRBV11-1|TRBJ2-7
TGTGCCGGCAGCAATAACGGGAGAAATACCTACGATCAGTACTTC
CAGSNNGRNTYDQYF
>-|-|TRBV11-2|TRBJ1-5
TGTGCCAGCAGCTTAGCAGGGCTAACAGGGAGCAATCAGCCCCAGCAATTT
CASSLAGLTGSNQPQQF
>-|hyperexpanded|TRBV11-1|TRBJ1-6
TGTGCCAGCAGCCGGACACTGGTTTCACCCCTCCACTTT
CASSRTLVSPLHF
>-|-|TRBV29-1|TRBJ1-2
TGCAGCTCTCAGGATGGAAGCTACACCTTC
CSSQDGSYTF
>TRBD2|-|TRBV5-5|TRBJ2-3
TGTGCCAGCAGCTTGGACAGCGGGAGGTTGGGAGATATGCATTATTTT
CASSLDSGRLGDMHYF
>TRBD2|-|TRBV7-8|TRBJ2-3
TGTGCCAGCAGCTTAGCTCAGTGGGAGGGACTTCCGACAGATACGCAGTATTTT
CASSLAQWEGLPTDTQYF
>TRBD2|-|TRBV20-1|TRBJ2-1
TGCAGTGCGAGAGAAGCCGGGACTAGCGGGATTGATGAGCAGTTCTTC
CSAREAGTSGIDEQFF
>-|few|TRBV20-1|TRBJ2-3
TGCAGTGCTAGTAGTAGCGAGACAAGGGAGTATTTT
CSASSSETREYF
>-|-|TRBV5-5|TRBJ2-3
TGTGCCAGTAGCTGGGGAGTGGTGGCAGATTCGCAGTATTTT
CASSWGVVADSQYF
>-|-|TRBV5-5|TRBJ1-1
TGTGCCAACAGCTTGTACTACAGGGAGGCTAAAGCTTTCTTT
CANSLYYREAKAFF